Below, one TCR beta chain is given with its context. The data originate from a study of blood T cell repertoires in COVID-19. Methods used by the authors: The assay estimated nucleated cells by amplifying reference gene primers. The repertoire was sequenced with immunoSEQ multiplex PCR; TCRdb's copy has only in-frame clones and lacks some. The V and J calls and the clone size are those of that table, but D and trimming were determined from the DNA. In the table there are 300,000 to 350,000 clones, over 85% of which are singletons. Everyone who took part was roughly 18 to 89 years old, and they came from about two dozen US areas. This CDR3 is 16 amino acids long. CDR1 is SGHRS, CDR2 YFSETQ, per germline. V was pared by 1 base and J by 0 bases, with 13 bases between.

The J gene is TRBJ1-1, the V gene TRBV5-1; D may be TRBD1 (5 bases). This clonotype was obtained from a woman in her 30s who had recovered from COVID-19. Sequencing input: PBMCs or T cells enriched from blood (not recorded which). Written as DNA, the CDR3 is TGCGCCAGCAGCTTGTACGGGGGTCTCATGAACACTGAAGCTTTCTTT. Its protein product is CASSLYGGLMNTEAFF.